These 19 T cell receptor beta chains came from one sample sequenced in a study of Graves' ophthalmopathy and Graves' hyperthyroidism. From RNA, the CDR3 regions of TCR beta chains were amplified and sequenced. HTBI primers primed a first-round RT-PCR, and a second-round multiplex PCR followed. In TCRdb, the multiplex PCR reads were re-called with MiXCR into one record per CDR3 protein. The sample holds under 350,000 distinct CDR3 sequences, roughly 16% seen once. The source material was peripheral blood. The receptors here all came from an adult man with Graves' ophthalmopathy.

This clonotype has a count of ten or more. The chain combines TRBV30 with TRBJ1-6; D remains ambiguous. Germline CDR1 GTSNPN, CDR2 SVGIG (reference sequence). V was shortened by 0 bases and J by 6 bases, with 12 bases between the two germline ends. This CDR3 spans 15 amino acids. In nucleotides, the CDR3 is TGTGCCTGGAGTGTTTGGAGGGCGCGTAATTCACCCCTCCACTTT. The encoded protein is CAWSVWRARNSPLHF.

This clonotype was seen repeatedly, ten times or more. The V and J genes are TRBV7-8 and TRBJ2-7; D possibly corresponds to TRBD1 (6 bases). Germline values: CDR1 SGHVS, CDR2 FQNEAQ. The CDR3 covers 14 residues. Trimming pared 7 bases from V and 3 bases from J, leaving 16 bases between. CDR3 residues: CASTERGQFYEQYF. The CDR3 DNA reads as TGTGCCAGCACCGAGAGGGGACAATTCTACGAGCAGTACTTC.

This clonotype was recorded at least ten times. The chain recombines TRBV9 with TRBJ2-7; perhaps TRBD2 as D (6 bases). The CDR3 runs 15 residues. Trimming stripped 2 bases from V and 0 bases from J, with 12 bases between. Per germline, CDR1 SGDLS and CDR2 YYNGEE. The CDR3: CASSVQVGGSYEQYF. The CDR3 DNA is TGTGCCAGCAGCGTTCAGGTGGGAGGCTCCTACGAGCAGTACTTC.

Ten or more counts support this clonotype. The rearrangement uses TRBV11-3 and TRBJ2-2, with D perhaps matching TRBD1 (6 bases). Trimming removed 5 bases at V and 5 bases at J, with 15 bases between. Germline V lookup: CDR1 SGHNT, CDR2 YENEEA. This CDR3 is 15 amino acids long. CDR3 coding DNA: TGTGCCAGCAGCATACAGGGAATTCGGACCGGGGAGCTGTTTTTT. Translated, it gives CASSIQGIRTGELFF. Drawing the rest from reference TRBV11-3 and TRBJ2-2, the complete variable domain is EAGVVQSPRYKIIEKKQPVAFWCNPISGHNTLYWYLQNLGQGPELLIRYENEEAVDDSQLPKDRFSAERLKGVDSTLKIQPAELGDSAVYLCASSIQGIRTGELFFGEGSRLTVL.

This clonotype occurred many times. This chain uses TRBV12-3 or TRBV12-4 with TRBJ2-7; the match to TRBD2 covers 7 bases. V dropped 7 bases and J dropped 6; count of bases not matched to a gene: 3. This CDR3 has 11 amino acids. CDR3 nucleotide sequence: TGTGCCAGCAATTCGGGGGGCGAGCAGTACTTC. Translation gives CASNSGGEQYF.

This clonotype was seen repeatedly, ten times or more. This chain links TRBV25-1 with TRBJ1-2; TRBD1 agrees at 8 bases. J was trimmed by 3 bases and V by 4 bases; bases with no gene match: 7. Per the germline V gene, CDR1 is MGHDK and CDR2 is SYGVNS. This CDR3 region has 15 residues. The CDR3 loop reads CASSATGTGDYGYTF. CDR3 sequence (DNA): TGTGCCAGCAGTGCAACCGGGACAGGAGACTATGGCTACACCTTC.

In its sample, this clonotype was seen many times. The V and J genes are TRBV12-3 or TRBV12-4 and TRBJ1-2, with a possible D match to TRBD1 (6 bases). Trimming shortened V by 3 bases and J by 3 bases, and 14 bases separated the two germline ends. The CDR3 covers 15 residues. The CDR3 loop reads CASSFGQRIYYGYTF. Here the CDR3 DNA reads TGTGCCAGCAGTTTCGGACAGAGGATATACTATGGCTACACCTTC.

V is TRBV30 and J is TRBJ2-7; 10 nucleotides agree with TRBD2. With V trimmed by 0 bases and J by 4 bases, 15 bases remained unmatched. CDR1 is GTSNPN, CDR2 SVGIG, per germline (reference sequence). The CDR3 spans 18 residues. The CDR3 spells CAWSVHLAGVEAGYEQYF. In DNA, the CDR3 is TGTGCCTGGAGTGTACACCTAGCGGGAGTGGAAGCTGGGTACGAGCAGTACTTC.

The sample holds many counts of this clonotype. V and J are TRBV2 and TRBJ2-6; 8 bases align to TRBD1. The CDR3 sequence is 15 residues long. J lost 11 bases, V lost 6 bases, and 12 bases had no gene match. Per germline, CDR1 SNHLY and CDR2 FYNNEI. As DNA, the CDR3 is TGTGCCAGCAGGGAAACAGGGGGAACAAACCACGTCCTGACTTTC. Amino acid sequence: CASRETGGTNHVLTF.

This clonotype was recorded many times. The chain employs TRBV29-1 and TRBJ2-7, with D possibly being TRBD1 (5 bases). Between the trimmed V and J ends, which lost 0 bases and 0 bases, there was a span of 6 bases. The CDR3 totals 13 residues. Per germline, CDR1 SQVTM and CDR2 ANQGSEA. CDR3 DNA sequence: TGCAGCGTTGAAGACAGGGTCTCCTACGAGCAGTACTTC. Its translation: CSVEDRVSYEQYF.

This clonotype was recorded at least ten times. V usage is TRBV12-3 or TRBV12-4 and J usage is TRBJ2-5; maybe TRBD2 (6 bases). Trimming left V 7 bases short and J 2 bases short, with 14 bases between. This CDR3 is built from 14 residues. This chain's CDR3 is CASTTTRGQETQYF. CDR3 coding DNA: TGTGCCAGCACCACGACTAGGGGACAAGAGACCCAGTACTTC.

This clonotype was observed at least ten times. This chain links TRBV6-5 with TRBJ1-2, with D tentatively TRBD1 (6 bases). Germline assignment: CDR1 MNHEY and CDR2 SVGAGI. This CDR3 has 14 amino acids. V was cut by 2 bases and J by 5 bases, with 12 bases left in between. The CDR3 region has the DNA TGTGCCAGCAGTTACGTCGGGGGCGTATATGGCTACACCTTC. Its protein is CASSYVGGVYGYTF.

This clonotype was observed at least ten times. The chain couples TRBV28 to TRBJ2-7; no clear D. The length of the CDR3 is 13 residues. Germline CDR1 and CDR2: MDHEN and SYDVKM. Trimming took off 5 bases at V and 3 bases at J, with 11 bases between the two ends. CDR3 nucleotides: TGTGCCAGCAGTCTAACCCGGCACTACGAGCAGTACTTC. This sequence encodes CASSLTRHYEQYF.

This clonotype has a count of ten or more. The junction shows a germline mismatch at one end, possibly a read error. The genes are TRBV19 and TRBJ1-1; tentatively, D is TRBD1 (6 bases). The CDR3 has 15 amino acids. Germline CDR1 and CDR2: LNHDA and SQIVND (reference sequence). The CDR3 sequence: CASSWSGGADTEAFF. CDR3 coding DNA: TGTGCCAGTAGTTGGTCCGGGGGCGCCGACACTGAGGCTTTCTTT. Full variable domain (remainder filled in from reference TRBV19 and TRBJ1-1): DGGITQSPKYLFRKEGQNVTLSCEQNLNHDAMYWYRQDPGQGLRLIYYSQIVNDFQKGDIAEGYSVSREKKESFPLTVTSAQKNPTAFYLCASSWSGGADTEAFFGQGTRLTVV.

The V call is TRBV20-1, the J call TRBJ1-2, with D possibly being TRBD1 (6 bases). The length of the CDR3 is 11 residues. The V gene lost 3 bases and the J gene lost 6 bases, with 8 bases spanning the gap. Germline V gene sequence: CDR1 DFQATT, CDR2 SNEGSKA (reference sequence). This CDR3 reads CSASSGDGYTF. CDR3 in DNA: TGCAGTGCTAGTTCAGGGGATGGCTACACCTTC.

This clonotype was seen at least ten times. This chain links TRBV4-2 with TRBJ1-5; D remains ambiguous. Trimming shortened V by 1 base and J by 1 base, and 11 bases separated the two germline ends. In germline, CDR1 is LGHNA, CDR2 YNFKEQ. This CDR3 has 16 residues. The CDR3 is CASSQVSGSSNQPQHF. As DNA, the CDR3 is TGTGCCAGCAGCCAAGTGTCGGGATCGAGCAATCAGCCCCAGCATTTT.

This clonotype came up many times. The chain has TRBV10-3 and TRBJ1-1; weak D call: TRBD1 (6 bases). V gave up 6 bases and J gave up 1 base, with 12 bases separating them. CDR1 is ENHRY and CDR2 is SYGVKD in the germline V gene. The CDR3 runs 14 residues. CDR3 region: CAIRADSRNTEAFF. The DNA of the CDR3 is TGTGCCATCAGAGCGGACAGTCGGAACACTGAAGCTTTCTTT.

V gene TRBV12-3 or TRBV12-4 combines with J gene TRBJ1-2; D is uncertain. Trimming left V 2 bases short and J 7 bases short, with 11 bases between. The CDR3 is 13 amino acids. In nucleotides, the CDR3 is TGTGCCAGCAGTTTAACCAGCCAGGCTGGCTACACCTTC. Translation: CASSLTSQAGYTF.

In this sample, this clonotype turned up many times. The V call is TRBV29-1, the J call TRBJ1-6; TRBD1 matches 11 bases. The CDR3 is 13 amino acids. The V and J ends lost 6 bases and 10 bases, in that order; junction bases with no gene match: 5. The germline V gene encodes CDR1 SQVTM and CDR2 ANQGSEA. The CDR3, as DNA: TGCAGCGTGGGGACAGGGGGAGGCTCACCCCTCCACTTT. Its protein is CSVGTGGGSPLHF.